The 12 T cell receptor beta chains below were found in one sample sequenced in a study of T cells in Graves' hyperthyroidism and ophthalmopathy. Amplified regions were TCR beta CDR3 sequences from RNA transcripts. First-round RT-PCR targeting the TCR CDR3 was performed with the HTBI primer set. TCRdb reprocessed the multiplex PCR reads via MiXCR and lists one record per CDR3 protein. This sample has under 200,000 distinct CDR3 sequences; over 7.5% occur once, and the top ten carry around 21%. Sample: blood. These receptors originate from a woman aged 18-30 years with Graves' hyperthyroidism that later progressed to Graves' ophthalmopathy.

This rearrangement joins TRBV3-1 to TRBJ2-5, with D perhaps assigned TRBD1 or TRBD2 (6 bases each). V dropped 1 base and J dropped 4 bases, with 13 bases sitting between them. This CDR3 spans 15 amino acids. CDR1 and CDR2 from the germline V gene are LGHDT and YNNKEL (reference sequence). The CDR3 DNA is TGTGCCAGCAGCCAAGGTGGGGGGCTAGGAGAGACCCAGTACTTC. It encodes CASSQGGGLGETQYF.

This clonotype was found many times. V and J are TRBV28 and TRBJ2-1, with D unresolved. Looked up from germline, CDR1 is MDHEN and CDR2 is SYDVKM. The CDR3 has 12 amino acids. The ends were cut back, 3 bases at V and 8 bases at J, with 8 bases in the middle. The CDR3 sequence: CASSFRGDEQFF. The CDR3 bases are TGTGCCAGCAGTTTCAGAGGAGATGAGCAGTTCTTC.

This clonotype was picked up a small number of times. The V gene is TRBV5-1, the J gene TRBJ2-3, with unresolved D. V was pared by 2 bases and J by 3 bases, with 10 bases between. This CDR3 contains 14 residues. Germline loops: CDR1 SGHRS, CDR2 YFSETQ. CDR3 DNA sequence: TGCGCCAGCAGCTTTATCGGTTCAACAGATACGCAGTATTTT. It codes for CASSFIGSTDTQYF.

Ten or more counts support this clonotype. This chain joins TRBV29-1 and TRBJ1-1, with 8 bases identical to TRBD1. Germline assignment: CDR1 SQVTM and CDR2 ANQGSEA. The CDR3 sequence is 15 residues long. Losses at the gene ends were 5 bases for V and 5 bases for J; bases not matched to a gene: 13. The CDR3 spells CSVLPRDRRVTEAFF. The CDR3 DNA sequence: TGCAGCGTTTTACCCAGGGACAGGAGGGTAACTGAAGCTTTCTTT.

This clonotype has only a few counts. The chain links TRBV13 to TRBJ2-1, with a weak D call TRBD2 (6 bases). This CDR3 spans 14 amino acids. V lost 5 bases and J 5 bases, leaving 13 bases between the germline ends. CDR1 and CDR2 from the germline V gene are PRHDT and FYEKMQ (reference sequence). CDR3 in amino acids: CASSKGWGDNEQFF. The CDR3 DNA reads TGTGCCAGCAGCAAAGGGTGGGGGGACAATGAGCAGTTCTTC. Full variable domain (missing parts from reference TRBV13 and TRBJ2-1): AAGVIQSPRHLIKEKRETATLKCYPIPRHDTVYWYQQGPGQDPQFLISFYEKMQSDKGSIPDRFSAQQFSDYHSELNMSSLELGDSALYFCASSKGWGDNEQFFGPGTRLTVL.

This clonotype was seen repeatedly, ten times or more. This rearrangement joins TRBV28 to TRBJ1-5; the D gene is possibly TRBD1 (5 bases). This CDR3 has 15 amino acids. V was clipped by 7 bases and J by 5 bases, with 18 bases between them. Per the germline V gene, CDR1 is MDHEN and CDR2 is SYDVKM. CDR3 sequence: CASTGGRGDYQPQHF. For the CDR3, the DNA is TGTGCCAGCACCGGGGGTCGTGGGGATTATCAGCCCCAGCATTTT.

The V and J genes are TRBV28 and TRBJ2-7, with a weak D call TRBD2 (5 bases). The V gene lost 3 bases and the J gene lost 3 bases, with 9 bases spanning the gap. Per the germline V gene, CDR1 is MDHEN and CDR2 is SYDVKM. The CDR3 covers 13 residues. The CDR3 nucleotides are TGTGCCAGCAGTTTTCAAGAGGGCTACGAGCAGTACTTC. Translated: CASSFQEGYEQYF.

The CDR3 is CASSIGWGDYEQYF. The CDR3 region has the DNA TGTGCCAGTAGTATAGGTTGGGGGGACTACGAGCAGTACTTC. The V call is TRBV19, the J call TRBJ2-7; D possibly corresponds to TRBD2 (6 bases). With 1 base removed from V and 3 bases from J, the gap between germline ends came to 10 bases. Germline V gives CDR1 LNHDA, CDR2 SQIVND (reference sequence). The CDR3 is 14 residues long. Complete variable domain (other parts from reference TRBV19 and TRBJ2-7): DGGITQSPKYLFRKEGQNVTLSCEQNLNHDAMYWYRQDPGQGLRLIYYSQIVNDFQKGDIAEGYSVSREKKESFPLTVTSAQKNPTAFYLCASSIGWGDYEQYFGPGTRLTVT.

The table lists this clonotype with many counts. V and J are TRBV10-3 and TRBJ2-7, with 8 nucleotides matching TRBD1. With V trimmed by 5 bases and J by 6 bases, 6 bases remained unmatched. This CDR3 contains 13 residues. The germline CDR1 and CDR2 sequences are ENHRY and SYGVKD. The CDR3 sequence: CAISNWTGTEQYF. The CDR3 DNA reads TGTGCCATCAGTAACTGGACAGGGACCGAGCAGTACTTC.

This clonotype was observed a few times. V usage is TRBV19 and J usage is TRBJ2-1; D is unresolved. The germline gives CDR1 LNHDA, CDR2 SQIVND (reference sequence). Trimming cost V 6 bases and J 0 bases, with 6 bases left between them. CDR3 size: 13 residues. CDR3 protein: CASSPHSYNEQFF. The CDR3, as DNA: TGTGCCAGTAGCCCCCACTCCTACAATGAGCAGTTCTTC.

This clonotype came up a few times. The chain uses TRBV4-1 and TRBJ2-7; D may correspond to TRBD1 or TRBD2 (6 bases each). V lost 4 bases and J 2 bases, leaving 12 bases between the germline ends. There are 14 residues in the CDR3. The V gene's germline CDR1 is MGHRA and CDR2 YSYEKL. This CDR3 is CASSPFGGPYEQYF. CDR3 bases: TGCGCCAGCAGCCCTTTCGGGGGCCCCTACGAGCAGTACTTC.

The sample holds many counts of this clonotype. The CDR3: CASSLPSASTDTQYF. The CDR3 DNA is TGTGCCAGCAGCCTTCCGTCAGCTAGCACAGATACGCAGTATTTT. The J gene is TRBJ2-3, the V gene TRBV7-9; D unresolved. V was clipped by 5 bases and J by 0 bases, with 12 bases between them. The length of the CDR3 is 15 residues. Germline V gives CDR1 SEHNR, CDR2 FQNEAQ (reference sequence). Complete variable domain (other parts from reference TRBV7-9 and TRBJ2-3): DTGVSQNPRHKITKRGQNVTFRCDPISEHNRLYWYRQTLGQGPEFLTYFQNEAQLEKSRLLSDRFSAERPKGSFSTLEIQRTEQGDSAMYLCASSLPSASTDTQYFGPGTRLTVL.